The clone carrying this T cell receptor beta chain was counted ten times or more. What it recognizes is unknown. This sample is drawn from a study of response to subunit inactivated influenza vaccine. Regarding the study as a whole: Every seasonal influenza vaccination brings in few new T cells, the authors suggested.

The CDR3 sequence is 14 residues long. CDR1 and CDR2 (germline): MNHEY, SMNVEV (reference sequence). V was clipped by 6 bases and J by 0 bases, with 11 bases between them. MiXCR was run by TCRdb on the RT-PCR reads, yielding one entry per CDR3 protein. The table has around 320,000 distinct CDR3 sequences, approximately 20% seen once; the top ten hold about 9.3%. Specimen: PBMCs from blood, collected less than 22 months after vaccination. This receptor was identified in a man between 45 and 75 years old who received an inactivated influenza vaccine. The rearrangement joins TRBV27 to TRBJ2-5, with no clear D. The chain's CDR3 is CASRALKYQETQYF. The CDR3 bases are TGTGCCAGCAGAGCTCTTAAGTACCAAGAGACCCAGTACTTC.